Listed here are 18 T cell receptor beta chains from one sample, sequenced in a study of tumor-infiltrating lymphocytes in primary liver carcinoma. A primer matching the constant region was used to make TCR beta cDNA from approximately 500 ng of total RNA. Three rounds of nested multiplex PCR with slightly modified ARM-PCR produced TCR beta libraries. Investigators reported that the first two PCR rounds, at approximately 11 cycles each, used TRBV1-TRBV30 forward primers with a C-beta reverse primer. MiXCR, applied by TCRdb to the multiplex PCR reads, yields one record per CDR3 protein. Of 310,000 or so distinct CDR3 sequences listed, less than 65% are singletons. The blood RNA (from unsorted whole blood) was obtained, and germline DNA was also extracted. Material for sequencing was peripheral blood. These receptors all come from a man aged 35 to 55 with primary liver carcinoma and hepatitis B virus infection.

The rearrangement links TRBV7-9 to TRBJ2-1; a possible D gene is TRBD2 (6 bases). CDR3 length: 15 residues. The V end lost 6 bases, the J end lost 4 bases, and 16 bases lay between the germline ends. Germline V CDR1 and CDR2: SEHNR, FQNEAQ (reference sequence). The CDR3 is CASRVTGASYNEQFF. The CDR3 coding sequence is TGTGCCAGCAGGGTAACGGGAGCATCATACAATGAGCAGTTCTTC.

As for this clonotype: One end of the junction varies from germline; a read error may be responsible. V gene TRBV30 combines with J gene TRBJ2-3, with TRBD2 matching 8 bases. The length of the CDR3 is 15 residues. Germline CDR1 GTSNPN, CDR2 SVGIG (reference sequence). The CDR3 DNA follows: TGTGCCTGGAGTGTACGGAGCGGGAGTCCAGATACGCACTATTTT. Translating gives CAWSVRSGSPDTHYF.

This chain joins TRBV5-6 and TRBJ2-5; 7 bases map to TRBD1. The CDR3 has 14 amino acids. With V trimmed by 8 bases and J by 1 base, 8 bases remained unmatched. CDR1 and CDR2 (germline): SGHDT, YYEEEE. The CDR3 bases are TGTGCCAGTGGCCCGGGGACAGCCCAAGAGACCCAGTACTTC. Amino acids: CASGPGTAQETQYF.

The chain's CDR3 is CASSKGWVAAAFF. DNA for the CDR3: TGCGCCAGCAGTAAGGGCTGGGTCGCTGCAGCTTTCTTT. The chain couples TRBV10-2 to TRBJ1-1; D uncertain. V gave up 5 bases and J gave up 10 bases, with 17 bases separating them. The length of the CDR3 is 13 residues. Germline V gene sequence: CDR1 WSHSY, CDR2 SAAADI.

V usage is TRBV5-4 and J usage is TRBJ2-5, with unresolved D. Germline-derived CDR1 and CDR2 are SGHNT and YYREEE (reference sequence). The V end was cut by 0 bases, the J end by 5 bases, with 17 bases between. This CDR3 spans 16 amino acids. The CDR3 coding sequence is TGTGCCAGCAGCTTGGGGGGTAGCTCCCTTGGGGAGACCCAGTACTTC. Protein: CASSLGGSSLGETQYF.

The CDR3 DNA is TGTGCCAGCCGCCGCCCGGATTGCGGTTACAATGAGCAGTTCTTC. Its protein is CASRRPDCGYNEQFF. The chain carries TRBV11-2 and TRBJ2-1; no clear D. This CDR3 has 15 residues. Per the germline V gene, CDR1 is SGHAT and CDR2 is FQNNGV. Trimming took 8 bases from V and 4 from J, leaving 18 bases between them.

In its sample, this clonotype was seen many times. The chain is built from TRBV6-5 and TRBJ2-7; 10 bases map to TRBD1. V dropped 6 bases and J dropped 9; count of bases not matched to a gene: 11. This CDR3 spans 14 amino acids. Looked up from germline, CDR1 is MNHEY and CDR2 is SVGAGI. DNA for the CDR3: TGTGCCAGCAGCCCCGGGACAGGGGACATAGTGCAGTACTTC. This encodes CASSPGTGDIVQYF.

J is TRBJ1-1 and V is TRBV14, with D uncertain. The CDR3 consists of 13 residues. Germline-derived CDR1 and CDR2 are SGHDN and FVKESK. The germline V and J ends were trimmed by 6 bases and 7 bases, with 15 bases remaining between them. This CDR3 is CASSPHEPIEAFF. As DNA, the CDR3 is TGTGCCAGCAGTCCTCACGAGCCGATTGAAGCTTTCTTT.

V is TRBV7-9 and J is TRBJ2-5, with a possible D match to TRBD1 (6 bases). The V end lost 2 bases, the J end lost 4 bases, and 11 bases lay between the germline ends. This CDR3 has 14 residues. CDR1 is SEHNR, CDR2 FQNEAQ, per germline (reference sequence). The DNA for the CDR3 is TGTGCCAGCAGCTTATCAGGGGTCCGAGAGACCCAGTACTTC. Encoded protein: CASSLSGVRETQYF. Using reference TRBV7-9 and TRBJ2-5 for the parts outside the CDR3, the full variable domain is DTGVSQNPRHKITKRGQNVTFRCDPISEHNRLYWYRQTLGQGPEFLTYFQNEAQLEKSRLLSDRFSAERPKGSFSTLEIQRTEQGDSAMYLCASSLSGVRETQYFGPGTRLLVL.

With respect to this clonotype: This may be a read error: a much more frequent sequence differs by one nucleotide. This rearrangement joins TRBV6-1 to TRBJ1-5; D might be TRBD1 (6 bases). CDR3 length: 13 residues. CDR1 and CDR2 (germline): MNHNS, SASEGT. The CDR3 DNA reads TGTGCCAGCAGTGAAACAGGGCATCAGCACCAGCATTTT. It is translated as CASSETGHQHQHF.

This clonotype was observed a handful of times. A much larger clone differs from this one at a single base, so this may be a read error. V gene TRBV4-3 combines with J gene TRBJ1-2; 9 bases line up with TRBD1. Germline CDR1 LGHNA, CDR2 YSLEER. CDR3 length equals 18 residues. V was pared by 4 bases and J by 5 bases, with 17 bases of the junction left unmatched. The CDR3 region has the DNA TGCGCCAGCAGCCGGACCGGGACAGGGATTTCCCTTGGTTATGGCTACACCTTC. Translating it yields CASSRTGTGISLGYGYTF.

The rearrangement links TRBV11-2 to TRBJ2-5, with D tentatively TRBD1 or TRBD2 (5 bases each). V was clipped by 6 bases and J by 14 bases, with 19 bases between them. The CDR3 is 12 residues long. CDR1 and CDR2 from the germline V gene are SGHAT and FQNNGV. The CDR3 region has the DNA TGTGCCAGCAGGTTTGAGGGGCAGATCCAATACTTC. Translated: CASRFEGQIQYF.

The chain carries TRBV29-1 and TRBJ2-3; D gene unclear. V was shortened by 3 bases and J by 4 bases, with 17 bases between the two germline ends. CDR3 size: 15 residues. From germline, CDR1 is SQVTM and CDR2 ANQGSEA. CDR3 coding DNA: TGCAGCGTTGAGGATCAGGCGTGGTACGCAGATACGCAGTATTTT. It encodes CSVEDQAWYADTQYF.

This clonotype was picked up many times. The chain joins TRBV4-1 to TRBJ2-7, with 10 nucleotides matching TRBD1. Losses at the gene ends were 1 base for V and 5 bases for J; bases not matched to a gene: 11. The CDR3 is 17 amino acids. Per germline, CDR1 MGHRA and CDR2 YSYEKL. The CDR3 coding sequence is TGCGCCAGCAGCCAAGGTTTTGGAGGACAGGGGGTCCACGAGCAGTACTTC. Its protein is CASSQGFGGQGVHEQYF.

In this sample, this clonotype turned up once. The rearrangement links TRBV6-5 to TRBJ2-1; TRBD1 might be the D (6 bases). Germline V CDR1 and CDR2: MNHEY, SVGAGI. The CDR3 consists of 16 residues. V gave up 6 bases and J gave up 0 bases, with 15 bases separating them. CDR3 sequence reads: CASRGPKDSSYNEQFF. The CDR3 DNA is TGTGCCAGCAGAGGCCCCAAGGACAGCTCCTACAATGAGCAGTTCTTC.

The CDR3 sequence: CANCLGTQPYEQYF. Here the CDR3 DNA reads TGTGCCAACTGCTTAGGCACTCAACCCTACGAGCAGTACTTC. The chain joins TRBV11-2 to TRBJ2-7; D call uncertain. CDR1 and CDR2 from the germline V gene are SGHAT and FQNNGV. V gave up 10 bases and J gave up 2 bases, with 18 bases separating them. CDR3 length equals 14 residues.

In regard to this clonotype: The CDR3 does not end in the conserved phenylalanine or tryptophan, so this is likely a read error. The rearrangement joins TRBV11-1 to TRBJ2-3; 7 bases match TRBD1. Germline lookup yields CDR1 SGHAT and CDR2 FQDESV (reference sequence). V shed 4 bases and J 1 base; nucleotides not matched to a gene: 17. There are 19 residues in the CDR3. CDR3 sequence: CASSSGGSTFVARTDTQYL. CDR3 sequence (DNA): TGTGCCAGCAGCTCAGGGGGAAGCACTTTTGTAGCCCGCACAGATACGCAGTATCTT.

Comments on this clonotype: A much bigger clone sits one base away, suggesting this may be a read error. The J gene is TRBJ1-4, the V gene TRBV11-2, with TRBD1 matching 10 bases. CDR1 and CDR2 from the germline V gene are SGHAT and FQNNGV. The CDR3 is 15 amino acids. Written as DNA, the CDR3 is TGTGTCAGCAGCCCAGGGGGGACAGGGGAAGAAAAACTGTTTTTT. Translation gives CVSSPGGTGEEKLFF.